The source of this T cell receptor beta chain is a study of T cell clones after liver transplantation. CDR3 size: 15 residues. The V gene lost 4 bases and the J gene lost 0 bases, with 11 bases spanning the gap. TCRdb's copy holds only in-frame clones and misses some; the assay was immunoSEQ multiplex PCR. This sample has 85,000 to 110,000 clones, with about 86% found just once. This clone was observed a single time. This sequence originates from a human patient who received a liver transplant. The graft donor may be the source of some T cells. The sequencing used CD4+ T cells from blood, collected approximately 50 months after liver transplant. The chain carries TRBV23-1 and TRBJ2-3; no clear D. TRBV23-1 is assigned to the ORF class and has an uncertain function. The CDR3 protein is CASSRPETSTDTQYF. In DNA, the CDR3 is TGCGCCAGCAGTCGGCCAGAGACTAGCACAGATACGCAGTATTTT.